What follows are 28 T cell receptor beta chains derived from one specimen sequenced in a study of spatial heterogeneity in lung cancer. Time point here: sample taken at primary tumor resection. For these receptors, no antigen is known. Each CDR3 protein is one row after TCRdb ran MiXCR on the 5' RACE reads. The sample shows around 4,900 distinct CDR3 sequences, 9.5% to 15% of them seen only once. Study findings and constraints: Mutation counts in tumors were tracked by counts of expanded intratumoral alpha and beta TCRs.

Sequencing used lung tumor tissue, obtained at surgery. These TCRs come from a male donor with early-stage non-small cell lung cancer.

This clonotype was seen ten or more times. The rearrangement links TRBV28 to TRBJ1-5, with D perhaps matching TRBD1 (5 bases). CDR3 length: 13 amino acids. Germline loops: CDR1 MDHEN, CDR2 SYDVKM. V lost 7 bases and J lost 11, with 18 bases in between. CDR3 in amino acids: CASTTGGFRSQHF. CDR3 DNA: TGTGCCAGCACCACCGGGGGGTTCAGGTCCCAGCATTTT.

This clonotype was seen ten or more times. This chain uses TRBV9 with TRBJ2-3, with 7 positions matching TRBD2. Germline V gene lookup returns CDR1 SGDLS and CDR2 YYNGEE. The trim removed 3 bases at V and 10 bases at J, leaving 5 bases unmatched. CDR3 size: 12 residues. Here the CDR3 reads CASSGESGAQYF. The CDR3 DNA is TGTGCCAGCAGCGGTGAGAGCGGGGCGCAGTATTTT. The whole variable domain, remainder taken from reference TRBV9 and TRBJ2-3, is DSGVTQTPKHLITATGQRVTLRCSPRSGDLSVYWYQQSLDQGLQFLIQYYNGEERAKGNILERFSAQQFPDLHSELNLSSLELGDSALYFCASSGESGAQYFGPGTRLTVL.

This clonotype was detected many times. The chain joins TRBV6-2 or TRBV6-3 to TRBJ2-3, with 11 bases fitting TRBD2. The CDR3 runs 17 residues. Trimming took 4 bases from V and 2 from J; bases not matched to a gene: 8. Per the germline V gene, CDR1 is MNHEY and CDR2 is SVGEGT. CDR3 in amino acids: CASSLASGGLSTDTQYF. Written as DNA, the CDR3 is TGTGCCAGCAGTTTGGCTAGCGGGGGGCTTTCCACAGATACGCAGTATTTT.

This clonotype was counted many times. The chain couples TRBV7-6 to TRBJ2-3, with D maybe TRBD1 (6 bases). The CDR3 is 16 amino acids. Looked up from germline, CDR1 is SGHVS and CDR2 is FNYEAQ. The V and J ends lost 4 bases and 6 bases respectively, with 20 bases between them. The CDR3 nucleotides are TGTGCCAGCAGCTCTGGACAGCTCCTTGCTTTGGATACGCAGTATTTT. It is translated as CASSSGQLLALDTQYF.

In this sample, this clonotype turned up a few times. The chain carries TRBV29-1 and TRBJ2-1; 9 nucleotides line up with TRBD1. The ends lost 2 bases at V and 3 bases at J; junction bases unmatched: 2. CDR1 and CDR2 (germline): SQVTM, ANQGSEA. The CDR3 covers 14 residues. The DNA of the CDR3 is TGCAGCGTTGAAAGACAGGGGGTCTACAATGAGCAGTTCTTC. Translating it yields CSVERQGVYNEQFF.

Judged by abundance, this clonotype is medium-sized. The V and J genes are TRBV6-2 or TRBV6-3 and TRBJ2-3; TRBD1 aligns across 11 bases. CDR1 is MNHEY and CDR2 is SVGEGT in the germline V gene. J was trimmed by 4 bases and V by 5 bases; bases with no gene match: 5. There are 15 residues in the CDR3. The CDR3 coding sequence is TGTGCCAGCAGTCGCGGACAGGGGGCCGCAGATACGCAGTATTTT. Its translation is CASSRGQGAADTQYF.

In its sample, this clonotype was seen many times. V gene TRBV28 combines with J gene TRBJ2-7, with 11 positions matching TRBD2. V was clipped by 7 bases and J by 4 bases; unmatched bases: 9. Germline lookup yields CDR1 MDHEN and CDR2 SYDVKM. This CDR3 has 15 amino acids. In DNA, the CDR3 is TGTGCCAGCACCGATAGCGGGAGGGCCGGTTACGAGCAGTACTTC. This sequence encodes CASTDSGRAGYEQYF.

This clonotype ranks as medium-sized. The V call is TRBV19, the J call TRBJ1-5, with 8 bases identical to TRBD1. This CDR3 has 17 residues. V was pared by 10 bases and J by 4 bases, with 18 bases of the junction left unmatched. Germline values: CDR1 LNHDA, CDR2 SQIVND (reference sequence). Written as DNA, the CDR3 is TGTGCCACCCCAGGGGGCGACAAGCAATCGGATAATCAGCCCCAGCATTTT. Its protein product is CATPGGDKQSDNQPQHF.

By share, this clonotype ranks as medium-sized. The V gene is TRBV12-3 or TRBV12-4, the J gene TRBJ2-3, with 8 positions matching TRBD2. The CDR3 is 17 amino acids. V lost 1 base, J lost 2 bases, and 8 bases stayed unmatched. CDR3 sequence reads: CASSLGPSGSPTDTQYF. CDR3 sequence (DNA): TGTGCCAGCAGTTTAGGCCCTAGCGGGTCCCCCACAGATACGCAGTATTTT.

In its sample, this clonotype ranks as medium-sized. The chain joins TRBV9 to TRBJ1-3; D uncertain. This CDR3 region has 15 residues. Germline CDR1 SGDLS, CDR2 YYNGEE. V lost 2 bases and J 3 bases, leaving 12 bases between the germline ends. The CDR3 DNA reads TGTGCCAGCAGCGTCGGATTGGGAGGTGGAAACACCATATATTTT. Protein sequence: CASSVGLGGGNTIYF.

Sample share makes this clonotype medium-sized. The rearrangement links TRBV24-1 to TRBJ2-3; 10 nucleotides line up with TRBD1. The CDR3 has 18 residues. Germline CDR1 and CDR2: KGHDR and SFDVKD. Unmatched junction bases numbered 11, after V lost 6 bases and J lost 0 bases. CDR3 sequence reads: CATSRTGGLGPSTDTQYF. DNA of the CDR3: TGTGCCACCAGTCGGACAGGGGGATTGGGGCCTAGCACAGATACGCAGTATTTT.

Judged by abundance, this clonotype is medium-sized. The J gene is TRBJ1-1, the V gene TRBV4-3; the D is unclear. With 7 bases removed from V and 0 bases from J, the gap between germline ends came to 9 bases. This CDR3 spans 13 amino acids. The germline V gene has CDR1 LGHNA and CDR2 YSLEER. The CDR3 coding sequence is TGCGCCAGCACTATAAATATGAACACTGAAGCTTTCTTT. It yields the protein CASTINMNTEAFF.

This clonotype has a count of ten or more. This rearrangement joins TRBV30 to TRBJ2-7; D is unresolved. From germline, CDR1 is GTSNPN and CDR2 SVGIG (reference sequence). The CDR3 totals 12 residues. Trimming pared 4 bases from V and 4 bases from J, leaving 11 bases between. CDR3 in DNA: TGTGCCTGGACGGATCAGGAGTACGAGCAGTACTTC. Translation: CAWTDQEYEQYF. Full variable domain (outside the CDR3, taken from reference TRBV30 and TRBJ2-7): SQTIHQWPATLVQPVGSPLSLECTVEGTSNPNLYWYRQAAGRGLQLLFYSVGIGQISSEVPQNLSASRPQDRQFILSSKKLLLSDSGFYLCAWTDQEYEQYFGPGTRLTVT.

This clonotype was seen many times. The chain carries TRBV29-1 and TRBJ2-5; 8 bases line up with TRBD2. CDR1 SQVTM and CDR2 ANQGSEA come from the germline V gene. J lost 5 bases, V lost 7 bases, and 12 bases had no gene match. CDR3 length equals 14 residues. The CDR3 protein is CSGQAGDGWETQYF. The DNA of the CDR3 is TGCAGCGGTCAAGCGGGGGACGGGTGGGAGACCCAGTACTTC.

This clonotype was seen ten or more times. The V and J genes are TRBV28 and TRBJ2-3, with 11 bases identical to TRBD2. The CDR3 contains 18 residues. V lost 5 bases to trimming and J lost 7 bases; unmatched junction nucleotides: 17. Germline V gene data show CDR1 as MDHEN and CDR2 as SYDVKM. The CDR3 loop is CASSPGTSGDLLRHTQYF. Written as DNA, the CDR3 is TGTGCCAGCAGTCCCGGGACTAGCGGAGACCTTCTACGCCATACGCAGTATTTT.

This clonotype rates as large (0.1 to 1%). The rearrangement joins TRBV29-1 to TRBJ2-6, with D uncertain. CDR1 and CDR2 (germline): SQVTM, ANQGSEA. The CDR3 is 12 residues long. The V end lost 4 bases, the J end lost 3 bases, and 4 bases lay between the germline ends. This chain's CDR3 is CSVVSGANVLTF. The CDR3 nucleotides read TGCAGCGTTGTAAGTGGGGCCAACGTCCTGACTTTC.

In this sample, this clonotype turned up many times. V and J are TRBV30 and TRBJ1-3, with 7 bases lining up with TRBD1. From germline, CDR1 is GTSNPN and CDR2 SVGIG (reference sequence). There are 15 residues in the CDR3. Trimming at V came to 4 bases and at J to 0 bases, leaving 6 bases not matched to a gene. The CDR3 DNA reads as TGTGCCTGGACCTTGACAGGGTCCTCTGGAAACACCATATATTTT. This sequence encodes CAWTLTGSSGNTIYF.

By its share, this clonotype is medium-sized (0.01 to 0.1%). V gene TRBV20-1 combines with J gene TRBJ2-3; weak D call: TRBD2 (6 bases). The V and J ends lost 2 bases and 2 bases respectively, with 14 bases between them. From germline, CDR1 is DFQATT and CDR2 SNEGSKA (reference sequence). The CDR3 has 15 residues. CDR3 DNA: TGCAGTGCTAGACGCAGCGGAGGGGCCACAGATACGCAGTATTTT. This gives the protein CSARRSGGATDTQYF.

This clonotype was recorded many times. V is TRBV6-2 or TRBV6-3 and J is TRBJ2-2, with D perhaps TRBD1 (7 bases). V gave up 0 bases and J gave up 5 bases, with 10 bases separating them. Germline V gives CDR1 MNHEY, CDR2 SVGEGT. The CDR3 is 15 amino acids. The DNA for the CDR3 is TGTGCCAGCAGTTACTCGGCAGGGGGGACCGGGGAGCTGTTTTTT. Protein: CASSYSAGGTGELFF.

The table lists this clonotype with many counts. The chain links TRBV5-5 to TRBJ2-2; D ambiguous. V dropped 0 bases and J dropped 7 bases, with 7 bases sitting between them. The CDR3 has 13 residues. The germline CDR1 and CDR2 sequences are SGHKS and YYEKEE (reference sequence). The CDR3 reads CASSLGIDGELFF. Written as DNA, the CDR3 is TGTGCCAGCAGCTTGGGGATAGACGGGGAGCTGTTTTTT.

This clonotype was seen at least ten times. V usage is TRBV6-2 or TRBV6-3 and J usage is TRBJ2-7, with 13 bases identical to TRBD2. Germline V CDR1 and CDR2: MNHEY, SVGEGT. The CDR3 has 16 amino acids. J gave up 9 bases and V 4 bases, and 12 bases lay outside the gene matches. The CDR3 loop reads CASSSHGLAGDIVQYF. The CDR3 nucleotides are TGTGCCAGCAGTTCCCACGGACTAGCGGGAGATATTGTGCAGTACTTC.

By sample share, this clonotype is medium-sized (0.01 to 0.1%). The J gene is TRBJ2-1, the V gene TRBV12-3 or TRBV12-4; D call uncertain. Trimming pared 6 bases from V and 6 bases from J, leaving 6 bases between. The CDR3 is made up of 11 amino acids. The CDR3 region has the DNA TGTGCCAGCAGCCCCGGCAATGAGCAGTTCTTC. Translation: CASSPGNEQFF.

This clonotype was recorded at least ten times. V is TRBV28 and J is TRBJ2-5; D may be TRBD1 (6 bases). The CDR3 is 15 residues long. Per the germline V gene, CDR1 is MDHEN and CDR2 is SYDVKM. Trimming pared 1 base from V and 1 base from J, leaving 10 bases between. The CDR3 sequence is CASSLYGTLQETQYF. CDR3 in DNA: TGTGCCAGCAGTTTATATGGGACACTCCAAGAGACCCAGTACTTC.

Judged by abundance, this clonotype is medium-sized (0.01 to 0.1%). The genes are TRBV27 and TRBJ1-2, with 11 bases matching TRBD1. The CDR3 consists of 16 residues. CDR1 is MNHEY, CDR2 SMNVEV, per germline (reference sequence). Trimming at V came to 2 bases and at J to 4 bases, leaving 6 bases not matched to a gene. The CDR3 spells CASSLRTGGRSYGYTF. CDR3 sequence (DNA): TGTGCCAGCAGTTTAAGGACAGGGGGCAGGAGCTATGGCTACACCTTC.

In this sample, this clonotype turned up many times. The gene calls are TRBV9 and TRBJ1-3, with 9 bases fitting TRBD1. The CDR3 totals 15 residues. Germline CDR1 SGDLS, CDR2 YYNGEE. V gave up 4 bases and J gave up 2 bases; unmatched junction bases: 4. CDR3 loop: CASSPGQGTGNTIYF. CDR3 DNA sequence: TGTGCCAGCAGCCCAGGACAGGGGACTGGAAACACCATATATTTT. Variable domain in full (rest from reference TRBV9 and TRBJ1-3): DSGVTQTPKHLITATGQRVTLRCSPRSGDLSVYWYQQSLDQGLQFLIQYYNGEERAKGNILERFSAQQFPDLHSELNLSSLELGDSALYFCASSPGQGTGNTIYFGEGSWLTVV.

This clonotype was seen once. This chain links TRBV7-3 with TRBJ2-5; D ambiguous. The V end was cut by 1 base, the J end by 4 bases, with 16 bases between. The CDR3 is made up of 16 amino acids. In germline, CDR1 is SGHTA, CDR2 FQGTGA. The CDR3 DNA reads TGTGCCAGCAGCTTAAGGCAGATCGGGCCAGGAGAGACCCAGTACTTC. This codes for CASSLRQIGPGETQYF.

At least ten counts were recorded for this clonotype. The V and J genes are TRBV28 and TRBJ2-1; 10 nucleotides line up with TRBD1. The ends lost 5 bases at V and 6 bases at J; junction bases unmatched: 10. This CDR3 has 16 amino acids. Germline CDR1 reads MDHEN; CDR2 reads SYDVKM. CDR3 region: CASSDPGTGVGNEQFF. The CDR3 region has the DNA TGTGCCAGCAGTGATCCCGGGACAGGGGTCGGCAATGAGCAGTTCTTC.

Relative to its sample, this clonotype is medium-sized. The rearrangement links TRBV7-9 to TRBJ2-1; D is undetermined. The V end was cut by 5 bases, the J end by 8 bases, with 19 bases between. The CDR3 sequence is 15 residues long. The germline V gene encodes CDR1 SEHNR and CDR2 FQNEAQ (reference sequence). The chain's CDR3 is CASSLLGTPSDEQFF. The CDR3 DNA is TGTGCCAGCAGCCTTCTGGGCACCCCTTCTGATGAGCAGTTCTTC.